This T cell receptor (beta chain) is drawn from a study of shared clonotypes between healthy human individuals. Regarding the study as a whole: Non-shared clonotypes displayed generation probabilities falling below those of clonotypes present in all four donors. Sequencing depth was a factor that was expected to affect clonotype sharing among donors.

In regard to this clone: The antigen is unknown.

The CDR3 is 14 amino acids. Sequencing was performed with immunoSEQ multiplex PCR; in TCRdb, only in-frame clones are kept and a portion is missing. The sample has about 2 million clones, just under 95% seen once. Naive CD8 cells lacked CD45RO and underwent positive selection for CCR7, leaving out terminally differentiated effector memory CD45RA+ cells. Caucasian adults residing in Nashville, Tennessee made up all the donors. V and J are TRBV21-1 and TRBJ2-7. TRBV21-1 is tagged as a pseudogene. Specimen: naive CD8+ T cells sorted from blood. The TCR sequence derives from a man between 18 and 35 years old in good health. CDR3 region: CASSKIGSGYEQYF. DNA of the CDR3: TGTGCCAGCAGCAAAATAGGGTCTGGATACGAGCAGTACTTC.